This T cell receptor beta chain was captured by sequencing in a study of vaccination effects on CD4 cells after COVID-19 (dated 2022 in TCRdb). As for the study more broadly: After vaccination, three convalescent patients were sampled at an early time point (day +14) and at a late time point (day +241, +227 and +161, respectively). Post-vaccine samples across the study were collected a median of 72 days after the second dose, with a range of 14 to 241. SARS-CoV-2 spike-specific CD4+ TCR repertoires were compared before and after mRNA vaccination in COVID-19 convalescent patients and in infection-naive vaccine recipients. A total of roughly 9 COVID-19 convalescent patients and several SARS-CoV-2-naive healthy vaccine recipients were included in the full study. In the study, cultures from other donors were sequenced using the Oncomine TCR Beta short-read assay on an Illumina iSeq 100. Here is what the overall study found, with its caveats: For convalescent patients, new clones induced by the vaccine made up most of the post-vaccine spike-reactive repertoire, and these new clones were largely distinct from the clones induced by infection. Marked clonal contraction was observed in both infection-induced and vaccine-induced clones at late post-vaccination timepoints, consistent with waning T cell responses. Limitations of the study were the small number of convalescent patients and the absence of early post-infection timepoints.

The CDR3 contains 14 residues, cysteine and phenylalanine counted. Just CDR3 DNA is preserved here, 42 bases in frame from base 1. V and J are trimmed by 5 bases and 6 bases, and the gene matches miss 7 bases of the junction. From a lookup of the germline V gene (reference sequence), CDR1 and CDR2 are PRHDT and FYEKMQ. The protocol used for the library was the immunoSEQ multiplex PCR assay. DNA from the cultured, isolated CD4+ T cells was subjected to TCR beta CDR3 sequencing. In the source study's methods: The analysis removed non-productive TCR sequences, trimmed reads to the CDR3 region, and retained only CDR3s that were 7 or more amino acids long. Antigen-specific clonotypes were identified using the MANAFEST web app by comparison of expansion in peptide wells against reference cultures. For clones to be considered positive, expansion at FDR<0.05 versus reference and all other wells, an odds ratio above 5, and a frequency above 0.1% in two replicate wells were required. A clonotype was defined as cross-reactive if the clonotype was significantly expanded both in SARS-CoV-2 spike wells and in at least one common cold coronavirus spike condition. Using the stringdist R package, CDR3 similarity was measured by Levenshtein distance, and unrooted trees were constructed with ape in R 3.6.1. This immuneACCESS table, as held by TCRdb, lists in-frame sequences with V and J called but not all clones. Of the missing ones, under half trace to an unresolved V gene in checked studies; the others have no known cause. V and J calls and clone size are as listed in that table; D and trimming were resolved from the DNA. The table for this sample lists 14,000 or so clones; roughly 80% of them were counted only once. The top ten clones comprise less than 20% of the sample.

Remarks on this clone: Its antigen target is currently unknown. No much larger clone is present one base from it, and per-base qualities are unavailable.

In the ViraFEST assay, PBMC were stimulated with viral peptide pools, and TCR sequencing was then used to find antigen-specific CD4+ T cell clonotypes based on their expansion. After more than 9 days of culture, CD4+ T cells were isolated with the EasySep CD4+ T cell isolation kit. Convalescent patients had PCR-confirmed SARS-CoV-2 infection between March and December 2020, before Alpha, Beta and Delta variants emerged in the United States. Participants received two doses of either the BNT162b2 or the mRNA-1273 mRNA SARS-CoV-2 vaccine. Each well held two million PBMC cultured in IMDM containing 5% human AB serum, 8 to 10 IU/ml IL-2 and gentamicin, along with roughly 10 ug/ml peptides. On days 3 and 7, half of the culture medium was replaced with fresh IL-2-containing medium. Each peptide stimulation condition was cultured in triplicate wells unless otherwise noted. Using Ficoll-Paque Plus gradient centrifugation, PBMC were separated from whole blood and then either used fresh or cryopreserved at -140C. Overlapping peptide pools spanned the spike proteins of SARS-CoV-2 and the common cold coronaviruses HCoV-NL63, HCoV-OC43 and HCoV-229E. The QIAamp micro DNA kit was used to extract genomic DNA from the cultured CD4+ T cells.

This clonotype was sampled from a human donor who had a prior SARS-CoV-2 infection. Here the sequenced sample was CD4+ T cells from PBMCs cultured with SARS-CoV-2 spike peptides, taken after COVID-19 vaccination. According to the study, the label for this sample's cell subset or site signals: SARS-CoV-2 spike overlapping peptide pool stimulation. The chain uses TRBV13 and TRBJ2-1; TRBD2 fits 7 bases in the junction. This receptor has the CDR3 CASSRLAEINEQFF. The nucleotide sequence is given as TGTGCCAGCAGCCGACTAGCCGAAATCAATGAGCAGTTCTTC.